The 26 T cell receptor beta chains given below trace back to one sample, sequenced in a study of T cell repertoires in aging, cancer and after chemotherapy. TCR beta rearrangements were amplified from peripheral blood genomic DNA. Multiplex touch-down PCR with TRB-A/B primers amplified rearranged V-D-J TRB sequences. MiXCR, run by TCRdb on the multiplex PCR reads, gives a single entry per CDR3 protein. The sample lists 2,500 or so distinct CDR3 sequences; under 25% were seen once. The sequenced material came from blood. The receptors originated from a human donor with a blood cancer.

This clonotype qualifies as medium-sized. This chain links TRBV5-4 with TRBJ2-3; 14 nucleotides agree with TRBD2. Looked up from germline, CDR1 is SGHNT and CDR2 is YYREEE (reference sequence). The CDR3 extends over 16 amino acids. Losses at the gene ends were 4 bases for V and 1 base for J; bases not matched to a gene: 2. CDR3 sequence (DNA): TGTGCCAGCAGCCCGGGACTAGCGGGGGGCACAGATACGCAGTATTTT. Translated, it gives CASSPGLAGGTDTQYF.

By sample share, this clonotype is large (0.1 to 1%). The chain recombines TRBV6-2 or TRBV6-3 with TRBJ2-7, with unresolved D. The CDR3 consists of 14 residues. Germline V lookup: CDR1 MNHEY, CDR2 SVGEGT. V was pared by 1 base and J by 4 bases, with 11 bases between. The CDR3 DNA reads as TGTGCCAGCAGTTACTTGTATAATGGTTACGAGCAGTACGTC. This sequence encodes CASSYLYNGYEQYV.

This clonotype rates as medium-sized. This sequence joins TRBV5-1 and TRBJ2-3; no definite D call. Trimming shortened V by 0 bases and J by 2 bases, and 7 bases separated the two germline ends. The germline CDR1 and CDR2 sequences are SGHRS and YFSETQ. This CDR3 is built from 14 residues. CDR3 DNA: TGCGCCAGCAGCTTGGAACGGACCACAGATACGCAGTATTTT. It is translated as CASSLERTTDTQYF.

This clonotype occurred a few times. Here the CDR3 reads CASADRVGGEKLFF. As DNA, the CDR3 is TGTGCCAGCGCCGACAGGGTCGGAGGAGAAAAACTGTTTTTT. The chain uses TRBV6-2 or TRBV6-3 and TRBJ1-4; 7 bases fit TRBD1. This CDR3 is built from 14 residues. The V gene's germline CDR1 is MNHEY and CDR2 SVGEGT. Trimming took 8 bases from V and 8 from J; bases not matched to a gene: 11.

This clonotype is medium-sized (0.01 to 0.1%) in the sample. V is TRBV20-1 and J is TRBJ2-2, with a tentative D call TRBD1 (6 bases). In germline, CDR1 is DFQATT, CDR2 SNEGSKA (reference sequence). CDR3 length equals 16 residues. Trimming pared 0 bases from V and 4 bases from J, leaving 15 bases between. The CDR3 DNA reads TGCAGTGCTAGAGATCAAGGGGGTAGGAGCACCGGGGAGCTGTTTTTT. Translated: CSARDQGGRSTGELFF.

This clonotype was found a few times. The V call is TRBV4-2, the J call TRBJ2-3; D ambiguous. Germline V CDR1 and CDR2: LGHNA, YNFKEQ. V was cut by 0 bases and J by 4 bases, with 11 bases left in between. The CDR3 totals 15 residues. The CDR3 is CASSQEAPNADTQYF. The CDR3 nucleotides are TGTGCCAGCAGCCAAGAAGCCCCCAACGCAGATACGCAGTATTTT.

In its sample, this clonotype is large. The rearrangement uses TRBV6-5 and TRBJ2-3, with a tentative D call TRBD2 (5 bases). CDR1 is MNHEY and CDR2 is SVGAGI in the germline V gene. The V and J ends lost 0 bases and 5 bases respectively, with 9 bases between them. The CDR3 covers 14 residues. CDR3 residues: CASSYSLAEDTQYF. The CDR3 nucleotides read TGTGCCAGCAGTTACTCGCTAGCCGAAGATACGCAGTATTTT.

This clonotype was counted a few times. The rearrangement links TRBV7-9 to TRBJ1-2, with D hard to call. The germline gives CDR1 SEHNR, CDR2 FQNEAQ (reference sequence). V gave up 1 base and J gave up 4 bases, with 7 bases separating them. This CDR3 is 13 amino acids long. The CDR3 DNA reads TGTGCCAGCAGCTTAGTGGATATCTATGGCTACACCTTC. Encoded protein: CASSLVDIYGYTF.

This clonotype counts as medium-sized. CDR3 in DNA: TGCAGTGCTAGAGACGACAGGGGGCAGGGCTCCTACAATGAGCAGTTCTTC. This encodes CSARDDRGQGSYNEQFF. The V call is TRBV20-1, the J call TRBJ2-1; 10 positions agree with TRBD1. The CDR3 length is 17 residues. With 0 bases clipped from V and 0 bases from J, the junction kept 5 bases outside the gene matches. CDR1 is DFQATT, CDR2 SNEGSKA, per germline (reference sequence).

This clonotype is medium-sized (0.01 to 0.1%) within its sample. The gene calls are TRBV12-3 or TRBV12-4 and TRBJ2-1; D call uncertain. V was clipped by 1 base and J by 8 bases, with 15 bases between them. This CDR3 comprises 15 residues. The chain's CDR3 is CASSLDVAGLDEQFF. Here the CDR3 DNA reads TGTGCCAGCAGTTTAGACGTAGCAGGCCTCGATGAGCAGTTCTTC.

The chain uses TRBV4-1 and TRBJ1-2; D is possibly TRBD1 (5 bases). This CDR3 is built from 15 residues. Trimming took off 0 bases at V and 1 base at J, with 9 bases between the two ends. Germline V gives CDR1 MGHRA, CDR2 YSYEKL. The CDR3 DNA follows: TGCGCCAGCAGCCAAGAAGCACAGGTTAACTATGGCTACACCTTC. The encoded protein is CASSQEAQVNYGYTF.

The chain joins TRBV20-1 to TRBJ1-5; D call uncertain. CDR3 length equals 14 residues. Per the germline V gene, CDR1 is DFQATT and CDR2 is SNEGSKA (reference sequence). V lost 3 bases and J lost 5, with 14 bases in between. CDR3 in amino acids: CSASSINRDQPQHF. The CDR3 DNA reads as TGCAGTGCTAGTTCGATTAATAGGGATCAGCCCCAGCATTTT.

This chain connects TRBV5-1 to TRBJ1-1; no clear D. V dropped 0 bases and J dropped 6 bases, with 27 bases sitting between them. CDR1 is SGHRS and CDR2 is YFSETQ in the germline V gene. This CDR3 has 19 residues. The CDR3 is CASSLGSSASRRSIAEAFF. In DNA, the CDR3 is TGCGCCAGCAGCTTGGGCAGCAGCGCCTCAAGACGATCTATCGCTGAAGCTTTCTTT.

Relative to its sample, this clonotype is medium-sized (0.01 to 0.1%). The chain recombines TRBV5-4 with TRBJ2-1, with 15 bases aligning to TRBD2. Germline V lookup: CDR1 SGHNT, CDR2 YYREEE (reference sequence). CDR3 length: 16 residues. Trimming cost V 2 bases and J 9 bases; bases outside gene matches: 6. The CDR3 sequence: CASSLGLAGGPGEQFF. In DNA, the CDR3 is TGTGCCAGCAGCTTAGGACTAGCGGGGGGGCCGGGTGAGCAGTTCTTC.

The genes are TRBV4-1 and TRBJ2-1; 8 bases fit TRBD2. CDR1 and CDR2 (germline): MGHRA, YSYEKL. The CDR3 is 17 amino acids. Trimming took 0 bases from V and 5 from J; bases not matched to a gene: 9. CDR3 DNA: TGCGCCAGCAGCCAAGATAAAACTAGCGGAGGGAACAATGAGCAGTTCTTC. Translation gives CASSQDKTSGGNNEQFF.

This clonotype qualifies as medium-sized. The gene calls are TRBV11-3 and TRBJ1-1, with 9 bases that match TRBD1. Germline trimming cut 3 bases from V and 0 bases from J; bases unmatched to any gene: 8. CDR3 length: 17 amino acids. Germline V gives CDR1 SGHNT, CDR2 YENEEA. CDR3 in DNA: TGTGCCAGCAGCTTCGCACTGGGACAGGGTCTGAACACTGAAGCTTTCTTT. Its translation is CASSFALGQGLNTEAFF.

This clonotype is categorized as large (0.1 to 1%). This rearrangement joins TRBV6-5 to TRBJ2-3; no clear D gene. Trimming took 8 bases from V and 4 from J, leaving 16 bases between them. The germline gives CDR1 MNHEY, CDR2 SVGAGI. This CDR3 has 14 residues. The CDR3 is CASSPDEPADTQYF. The CDR3 nucleotides are TGTGCCAGCTCTCCGGATGAGCCCGCAGATACGCAGTATTTT.

This chain joins TRBV5-6 and TRBJ1-1; perhaps TRBD1 as D (5 bases). Germline CDR1 is SGHDT and CDR2 is YYEEEE. The CDR3 is 14 residues long. The V end lost 0 bases, the J end lost 9 bases, and 15 bases lay between the germline ends. CDR3 coding DNA: TGTGCCAGCAGCTTGGCGATCGGGGGGGGGAAAGCTTTCTTT. This gives the protein CASSLAIGGGKAFF. Filled out from reference TRBV5-6 and TRBJ1-1, the complete variable domain reads DAGVTQSPTHLIKTRGQQVTLRCSPKSGHDTVSWYQQALGQGPQFIFQYYEEEERQRGNFPDRFSGHQFPNYSSELNVNALLLGDSALYLCASSLAIGGGKAFFGQGTRLTVV.

This clonotype is medium-sized by share. The gene calls are TRBV20-1 and TRBJ2-5; D not resolved. Per germline, CDR1 DFQATT and CDR2 SNEGSKA (reference sequence). Between the trimmed V and J ends, which lost 1 base and 0 bases, there was a span of 9 bases. The CDR3 is 14 residues long. The CDR3 DNA is TGCAGTGCTAGAGTTACGGAGTACCAAGAGACCCAGTACTTC. It specifies CSARVTEYQETQYF.

This clonotype was observed a few times. J is TRBJ1-1 and V is TRBV13; 7 bases agree with TRBD1. The CDR3 contains 16 residues. V was pared by 2 bases and J by 3 bases, with 9 bases of the junction left unmatched. Germline assignment: CDR1 PRHDT and CDR2 FYEKMQ (reference sequence). CDR3 nucleotide sequence: TGTGCCAGCAGCTTACCCTCCAGGGGGAGGGACACTGAAGCTTTCTTT. Its protein product is CASSLPSRGRDTEAFF.

This clonotype is termed medium-sized (0.01 to 0.1%). This chain joins TRBV6-5 and TRBJ2-7; tentatively, D is TRBD1 (5 bases). There are 14 residues in the CDR3. V lost 2 bases and J 0 bases, leaving 8 bases between the germline ends. Germline assignment: CDR1 MNHEY and CDR2 SVGAGI. CDR3 loop: CASSYAGPSYEQYF. The CDR3, as DNA: TGTGCCAGCAGTTACGCAGGGCCCTCCTACGAGCAGTACTTC.

This sequence joins TRBV7-6 and TRBJ1-1; D not certain. V gave up 1 base and J gave up 0 bases, with 9 bases separating them. The CDR3 is 15 amino acids. Looked up from germline, CDR1 is SGHVS and CDR2 is FNYEAQ. The CDR3 DNA is TGTGCCAGCAGCTTAGTTCCGGGATTGAACACTGAAGCTTTCTTT. Encoded protein: CASSLVPGLNTEAFF. Combining the CDR3 with reference TRBV7-6 and TRBJ1-1 gives the whole variable domain GAGVSQSPRYKVTKRGQDVALRCDPISGHVSLYWYRQALGQGPEFLTYFNYEAQQDKSGLPNDRFSAERPEGSISTLTIQRTEQRDSAMYRCASSLVPGLNTEAFFGQGTRLTVV.

This clonotype is categorized as medium-sized. This chain joins TRBV18 and TRBJ2-1, with TRBD2 identical over 8 bases. Germline V gives CDR1 KGHSH, CDR2 LQKENI. This CDR3 is 15 amino acids long. With V trimmed by 8 bases and J by 3 bases, 9 bases remained unmatched. CDR3: CASTTGSGSYNEQFF. The CDR3 nucleotides read TGTGCCAGCACCACCGGGAGCGGGAGCTACAATGAGCAGTTCTTC.

The chain combines TRBV13 with TRBJ2-2; D might be TRBD1 or TRBD2, each matching 7 bases. Deletions cut 5 bases from V and 4 bases from J, with 14 bases between. The CDR3 loop spans 15 amino acids. Germline CDR1 and CDR2: PRHDT and FYEKMQ (reference sequence). CDR3 protein: CASSQGGGSTGELFF. DNA of the CDR3: TGTGCCAGCAGCCAAGGGGGCGGGAGCACCGGGGAGCTGTTTTTT.

This clonotype came up a few times. The rearrangement links TRBV5-1 to TRBJ1-3, with D perhaps matching TRBD1 (6 bases). This CDR3 has 15 residues. V shed 3 bases and J shed 2 bases, with 12 bases lying between them. CDR1 is SGHRS and CDR2 is YFSETQ in the germline V gene. This CDR3 reads CASSYGQSAGNTIYF. Here the CDR3 DNA reads TGCGCCAGCAGCTACGGACAGTCGGCTGGAAACACCATATATTTT.

The rearrangement uses TRBV6-6 and TRBJ2-1; 9 bases match TRBD1. The junction had 9 bases not matched to a gene; V was cut back by 6 bases and J by 0 bases. Germline CDR1 reads MNHNY; CDR2 reads SVGAGI (reference sequence). The CDR3 has 17 amino acids. The CDR3 here is CASSPTGTGSSYNEQFF. The DNA for the CDR3 is TGTGCCAGCAGCCCGACCGGGACAGGGAGCTCCTACAATGAGCAGTTCTTC.